This section outlines one T cell receptor beta chain sequence together with its context. Its antigen is still unknown. The donors were members of the validation cohort, which comprised roughly 130 subjects and was separate from the first cohort of 730 or so subjects. The source of the sample is a study of cytomegalovirus exposure and HLA in healthy donors. Sequenced by immunoSEQ multiplex PCR; TCRdb stores in-frame clones only, minus some. The data show around 200,000 clones, 80% to 90% seen once. Overall study findings and caveats: As confirmed in vitro, a few CMV-associated chains were specific for CMV antigens. High sensitivity and specificity were reportedly achieved when the classifier diagnosed cytomegalovirus status. The study listed approximately 160 cytomegalovirus-associated TCR beta chains.

V lost 4 bases and J lost 3; bases outside the gene matches: 9. The CDR3 has 17 amino acids. CDR1 is SGHRS and CDR2 is YFSETQ in the germline V gene. This clonotype originated in a young woman in good health and CMV-seronegative. The sample was PBMCs. The chain recombines TRBV5-1 with TRBJ2-1; 11 positions agree with TRBD2. CDR3 sequence: CASSLGLAGSFYNEQFF. The CDR3 DNA reads TGCGCCAGCAGCCTAGGACTAGCGGGCTCCTTCTACAATGAGCAGTTCTTC. Supplemented by reference TRBV5-1 and TRBJ2-1, the full variable domain reads KAGVTQTPRYLIKTRGQQVTLSCSPISGHRSVSWYQQTPGQGLQFLFEYFSETQRNKGNFPGRFSGRQFSNSRSEMNVSTLELGDSALYLCASSLGLAGSFYNEQFFGPGTRLTVL.